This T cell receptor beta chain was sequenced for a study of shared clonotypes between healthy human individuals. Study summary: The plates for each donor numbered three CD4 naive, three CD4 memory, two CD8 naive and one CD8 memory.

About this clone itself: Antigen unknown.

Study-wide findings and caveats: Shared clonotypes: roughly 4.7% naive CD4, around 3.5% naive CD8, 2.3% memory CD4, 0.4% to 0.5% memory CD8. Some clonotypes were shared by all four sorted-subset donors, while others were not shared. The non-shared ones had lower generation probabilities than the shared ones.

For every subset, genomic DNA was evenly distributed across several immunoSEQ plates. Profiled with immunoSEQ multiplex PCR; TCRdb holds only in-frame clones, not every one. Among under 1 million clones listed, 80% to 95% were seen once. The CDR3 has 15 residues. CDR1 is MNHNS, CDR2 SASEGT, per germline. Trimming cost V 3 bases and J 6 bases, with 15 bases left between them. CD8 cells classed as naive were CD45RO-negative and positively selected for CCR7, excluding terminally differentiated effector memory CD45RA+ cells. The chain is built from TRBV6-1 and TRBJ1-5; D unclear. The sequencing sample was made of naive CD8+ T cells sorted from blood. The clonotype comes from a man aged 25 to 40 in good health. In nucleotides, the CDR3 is TGTGCCAGCAGTGAGGCGCCGTTGGGGTTTCAGCCCCAGCATTTT. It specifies CASSEAPLGFQPQHF.